Listed below are T cell receptor beta chains from one sample, sequenced in a study of graft-versus-host responses after intestinal transplantation. Assay used: immunoSEQ multiplex PCR; TCRdb lists only in-frame clones, some missing. The repertoire holds 30,000 or so clones, with about 80% as singletons. No antigen has been identified for these receptors. Specimen: unstimulated CD8+ T cells sorted from spleen or lymph node cells, collected before intestinal transplant. Receptors originate from a human donor who received an intestinal transplant. CDR3s include the opening cysteine and the closing phenylalanine or tryptophan. The order of the fields is V gene, J gene, D gene, clone size, CDR3 DNA, CDR3 protein. D genes are given only for firm matches. Expanded clones get a size class; other rows say once, few or many, or leave the size out.

TRBV6-6	TRBJ2-7	TRBD1	once	TGTGCCAGCAGTAAACGGGGACAGCGTTACGAGCAGTACTTC	CASSKRGQRYEQYF
TRBV28	TRBJ2-7	-	-	TGTGCCAGCAGTTTAAGGGGGTCCTATTATCCCAACGAGCAGTACTTC	CASSLRGSYYPNEQYF
TRBV6-1	TRBJ2-3	-	-	TGTGCCAGCAGTGACAGAAGATATCGCACAGATACGCAGTATTTT	CASSDRRYRTDTQYF
TRBV28	TRBJ2-7	-	-	TGTGCCAGTCAGGGCTTGAGTTGGGCCTCCTACGAGCAGTACTTC	CASQGLSWASYEQYF
TRBV7-9	TRBJ2-7	TRBD1	once	TGTGCCAGCAGAGGGGCGGACAGGGGAGGAGGGGGCGAGCAGTACTTC	CASRGADRGGGGEQYF
TRBV28	TRBJ1-6	-	-	TGTGCCAGCAGTTCGGACACTACCTATAATTCACCCCTCCACTTT	CASSSDTTYNSPLHF
TRBV5-8	TRBJ2-4	-	-	TGTGCCAGCAGCTTGGAAAGGACAGAAGAAAACATTCAGTACTTC	CASSLERTEENIQYF
TRBV25-1	TRBJ2-5	TRBD2	once	TGTGCCAGCAGTCCCCGACTAGCGGGACGCAAAGAGACCCAGTACTTC	CASSPRLAGRKETQYF
TRBV4-1	TRBJ1-6	TRBD1	few	TGCGCCAGCGCCCAGCTACAGGGGCCGTATAATTCACCCCTCCACTTT	CASAQLQGPYNSPLHF
TRBV7-8	TRBJ2-5	-	-	TGTGCCAGCAGCTTGAGCAGGTTACGGGAGACCCAGTACTTC	CASSLSRLRETQYF
TRBV5-5	TRBJ2-7	-	once	TGTGCCAGCAGCTGGATGGGGGGCTACGAGCAGTACTTC	CASSWMGGYEQYF
TRBV7-9	TRBJ2-1	TRBD2	-	TGTGCCAGCAGCTTAGCCGACGCGGGCGGGAGAGCCAATGAGCAGTTCTTC	CASSLADAGGRANEQFF
TRBV4-2	TRBJ2-7	-	-	TGTGCCAGCAGCCAAGAAAGGGGACTGCCGTCTTTAGAGCAGTACTTC	CASSQERGLPSLEQYF
TRBV6-5	TRBJ1-2	TRBD1	-	TGTGCCAGCAGTCTCCGACAGGGGGTCGTATATGGCTACACCTTC	CASSLRQGVVYGYTF
TRBV27	TRBJ2-1	TRBD1	once	TGTGCCAGCAGTTCCCTGACAGGGGGGCTAGTAAATGAGCAGTTCTTC	CASSSLTGGLVNEQFF
TRBV2	TRBJ1-2	TRBD1	once	TGTGCCAGCAGGACAGGGCGGCGGGGTAACTATGGCTACACCTTC	CASRTGRRGNYGYTF
TRBV4-2	TRBJ1-1	-	-	TGTGCCAGCAGCCCGGGAACGGAGAACACTGAAGCTTTCTTT	CASSPGTENTEAFF
TRBV4-1	TRBJ1-3	-	once	TGCGCCAGCAGCCCGGAGGGGATCTCCTCTGGAAACACCATATATTTT	CASSPEGISSGNTIYF
TRBV28	TRBJ2-7	-	once	TGTGCCAGCTTACCAGGGGAAAGCTCCTACGAGCAGTACTTC	CASLPGESSYEQYF
TRBV5-5	TRBJ2-1	-	-	TGTGCCAGCAGCTTGACCGGGTACAATGAGCAGTTCTTC	CASSLTGYNEQFF
TRBV7-9	TRBJ1-4	TRBD1	-	TGTGCCAGCAGCTTAGCGCTCGGGACAGGGGGGAAACTGTTTTTT	CASSLALGTGGKLFF
TRBV11-2	TRBJ2-2	TRBD2	-	TGTGCCAGCAGCTTAGGCGCGGGAGGGCCTGGCGGGGAGCTGTTTTTT	CASSLGAGGPGGELFF
TRBV7-9	TRBJ2-7	-	-	TGTGCCAGCAGCTTGGGGCAGGGACACCCCCTGGTCGAGCAGTACTTC	CASSLGQGHPLVEQYF
TRBV4-1	TRBJ2-7	TRBD2	once	TGCGCCAGCAGTGGAACTAGCGCCCATAGCTCCTACGAGCAGTACTTC	CASSGTSAHSSYEQYF
TRBV27	TRBJ2-1	-	-	TGTGCCAGCAGTACCCCAACAGGGAACTCCTACAATGAGCAGTTCTTC	CASSTPTGNSYNEQFF